Listed below are T cell receptor beta chains from one sample, sequenced in a study of cytomegalovirus exposure and HLA in healthy donors. Method: immunoSEQ multiplex PCR; TCRdb's copy keeps in-frame clones and lacks some. The sample contains fewer than 180,000 clones, about four fifths of which appear only once. Source material: PBMCs. The receptors shown here come from a human donor in good health. CDR3s include the opening cysteine and the closing phenylalanine or tryptophan. D genes are given only for firm matches. Not every row has a clone size; where given, it reads once, few, many or a size class.

>-|-|TRBJ2-3|TRBV5-3
CARSLGERSTDTQYF
TGTGCCAGAAGCTTGGGCGAGCGGTCCACAGATACGCAGTATTTT
>-|-|TRBJ2-2|TRBV7-9
CASSSRGGVARNTGELFF
TGTGCCAGCAGCTCCAGGGGCGGTGTGGCACGGAACACCGGGGAGCTGTTTTTT
>TRBD1|-|TRBJ1-4|TRBV28
CASHYQGAREKLFF
TGTGCCAGCCACTACCAGGGGGCACGTGAAAAACTGTTTTTT
>-|-|TRBJ1-1|TRBV6-6
CASSYSSGAREAFF
TGTGCCAGCAGTTACTCGAGCGGGGCTCGAGAAGCTTTCTTT
>-|-|TRBJ1-5|TRBV6-1
CASSEGGPNQPQHF
TGTGCCAGCAGTGAAGGGGGGCCCAATCAGCCCCAGCATTTT
>TRBD1|-|TRBJ1-1|TRBV19
CASSAQQGAGEAFF
TGTGCCAGTAGTGCTCAACAGGGGGCTGGAGAAGCTTTCTTT
>-|many|TRBJ1-5|TRBV4-3
CASSQDAGGGSNQPQHF
TGCGCCAGCAGCCAAGACGCGGGGGGAGGTAGCAATCAGCCCCAGCATTTT
>-|-|TRBJ2-1|TRBV19
CASSSRDKQFF
TGTGCCAGTAGCTCCCGGGACAAGCAGTTCTTC
>TRBD1|-|TRBJ2-7|TRBV29-1
CSVEGVQGIPYEQYF
TGCAGCGTTGAAGGGGTACAGGGGATTCCCTACGAGCAGTACTTC
>TRBD2|-|TRBJ2-7|TRBV13
CASSPGLAIEQYF
TGTGCCAGCAGCCCCGGACTAGCGATCGAGCAGTACTTC
>TRBD1|-|TRBJ2-3|TRBV29-1
CSGGTGNTDTQYF
TGCAGCGGGGGGACAGGGAACACAGATACGCAGTATTTT
>-|-|TRBJ1-2|TRBV30
CAWSSGEGKPYTF
TGTGCCTGGAGTTCGGGAGAGGGGAAACCCTACACCTTC